These 21 T cell receptor beta chains originate from one sample sequenced in a study of OX40 agonist ivuxolimab in advanced cancers. Produced via immunoSEQ multiplex PCR; TCRdb's table is partial and in-frame only. This sample has roughly 54,000 clones, with roughly 86% found just once. The specimen comprised CD4+ or CD8+ T cells sorted from blood, sampled in a trial of the OX40 agonist ivuxolimab. The receptor source for this set is an adult with an advanced solid tumor such as melanoma, head and neck, liver or kidney cancer.

Remarks on this clone: An end of the junction differs from the germline gene, which may be a read error. The CDR3 here is CASSLGTANYEQYF. The DNA for the CDR3 is TGTGCCAGCAGTTTAGGGACAGCCAACTACGAGCAGTACTTC. The chain joins TRBV11-2 to TRBJ2-7, with 7 bases matching TRBD1. CDR3 length: 14 amino acids. Germline CDR1 is SGHAT and CDR2 is FQNNGV.

The chain is built from TRBV7-9 and TRBJ1-1; D ambiguous. Trimming took off 1 base at V and 0 bases at J, with 6 bases between the two ends. The CDR3 spans 14 residues. The germline V gene has CDR1 SEHNR and CDR2 FQNEAQ (reference sequence). The CDR3 protein is CASSLGQLNTEAFF. The CDR3 bases are TGTGCCAGCAGCTTAGGGCAGCTGAACACTGAAGCTTTCTTT.

This chain uses TRBV19 with TRBJ1-1, with D maybe TRBD1 (5 bases). Looked up from germline, CDR1 is LNHDA and CDR2 is SQIVND (reference sequence). This CDR3 region has 12 residues. Trimming cost V 4 bases and J 5 bases, with 8 bases left between them. CDR3 residues: CASSKGTTEAFF. The CDR3 region has the DNA TGTGCCAGTAGTAAAGGGACGACTGAAGCTTTCTTT.

V is TRBV9 and J is TRBJ1-3; TRBD1 aligns across 8 bases. CDR3 length: 18 amino acids. Germline trimming cut 3 bases from V and 4 bases from J; bases unmatched to any gene: 15. Germline V lookup: CDR1 SGDLS, CDR2 YYNGEE. The CDR3 protein is CASSGTPLGTGGGNTIYF. The CDR3 DNA follows: TGTGCCAGCAGCGGGACACCGCTTGGGACAGGAGGCGGAAACACCATATATTTT. Together with reference TRBV9 and TRBJ1-3, the CDR3 gives the full variable domain: DSGVTQTPKHLITATGQRVTLRCSPRSGDLSVYWYQQSLDQGLQFLIQYYNGEERAKGNILERFSAQQFPDLHSELNLSSLELGDSALYFCASSGTPLGTGGGNTIYFGEGSWLTVV.

V is TRBV5-8 and J is TRBJ1-5; no clear D. V dropped 0 bases and J dropped 1 base, with 8 bases sitting between them. The CDR3 length is 15 residues. Germline V gene lookup returns CDR1 SGHTS and CDR2 YDEGEE. CDR3 loop: CASSLDLLSNQPQHF. In DNA form, the CDR3 reads TGTGCCAGCAGCTTGGACTTATTAAGCAATCAGCCCCAGCATTTT.

V gene TRBV5-1 combines with J gene TRBJ1-1; D is possibly TRBD1 (6 bases). CDR1 and CDR2 (germline): SGHRS, YFSETQ. V was clipped by 4 bases and J by 0 bases, with 10 bases between them. CDR3 length equals 14 residues. The CDR3 here is CASSTRGMNTEAFF. CDR3 coding DNA: TGCGCCAGCAGCACCAGGGGAATGAACACTGAAGCTTTCTTT.

The J gene is TRBJ2-3, the V gene TRBV7-8; a possible D gene is TRBD2 (5 bases). The CDR3 spans 15 residues. Trimming left V 5 bases short and J 0 bases short, with 12 bases between. Per germline, CDR1 SGHVS and CDR2 FQNEAQ. CDR3 sequence reads: CASSRGGTSTDTQYF. The DNA of the CDR3 is TGTGCCAGCAGCCGCGGAGGAACTAGCACAGATACGCAGTATTTT.

The chain uses TRBV7-2 and TRBJ2-3; D could derive from TRBD1 or TRBD2 (7 bases each). Germline CDR1 reads SGHTA; CDR2 reads FQGNSA. Deletions cut 7 bases from V and 1 base from J, with 27 bases between. The CDR3 length is 19 residues. As DNA, the CDR3 is TGTGCCAGCAATAGGCCAGGGGGATTTGCGGGAGCCCGCACAGATACGCAGTATTTT. It is translated as CASNRPGGFAGARTDTQYF.

J is TRBJ1-5 and V is TRBV7-9; the match to TRBD1 covers 9 bases. Germline V lookup: CDR1 SEHNR, CDR2 FQNEAQ (reference sequence). The junction had 11 bases not matched to a gene; V was cut back by 5 bases and J by 3 bases. The CDR3 runs to 17 residues. The CDR3 DNA reads TGTGCCAGCAGCCCGGACAGGGGCTCCAGTAACAATCAGCCCCAGCATTTT. The encoded protein is CASSPDRGSSNNQPQHF.

This chain links TRBV25-1 with TRBJ1-2, with a possible D match to TRBD1 (6 bases). Between the trimmed V and J ends, which lost 6 bases and 0 bases, there was a span of 17 bases. Germline V CDR1 and CDR2: MGHDK, SYGVNS. This CDR3 region has 16 residues. The CDR3 DNA is TGTGCCAGCAGGGGCCCCGGACAGCCATCTAACTATGGCTACACCTTC. Its translation is CASRGPGQPSNYGYTF.

The rearrangement uses TRBV5-4 and TRBJ1-3, with D possibly being TRBD1 (5 bases). V was pared by 4 bases and J by 5 bases, with 7 bases between. The length of the CDR3 is 12 residues. The germline V gene encodes CDR1 SGHNT and CDR2 YYREEE (reference sequence). The CDR3 sequence: CASSGDRNTIYF. DNA for the CDR3: TGTGCCAGCAGCGGGGACCGAAACACCATATATTTT. The full variable domain, with the rest looked up from reference TRBV5-4 and TRBJ1-3, is ETGVTQSPTHLIKTRGQQVTLRCSSQSGHNTVSWYQQALGQGPQFIFQYYREEENGRGNFPPRFSGLQFPNYSSELNVNALELDDSALYLCASSGDRNTIYFGEGSWLTVV.

V and J are TRBV28 and TRBJ1-4; perhaps TRBD1 as D (6 bases). V was cut by 5 bases and J by 7 bases, with 14 bases left in between. CDR1 is MDHEN, CDR2 SYDVKM, per germline. The CDR3 covers 14 residues. The CDR3 reads CASSQGGRGEKLFF. For the CDR3, the DNA is TGTGCCAGCAGTCAAGGGGGAAGGGGTGAAAAACTGTTTTTT.

The gene calls are TRBV5-1 and TRBJ2-3; unclear D gene. Per the germline V gene, CDR1 is SGHRS and CDR2 is YFSETQ. The CDR3 is made up of 18 amino acids. The V end lost 0 bases, the J end lost 0 bases, and 17 bases lay between the germline ends. For the CDR3, the DNA is TGCGCCAGCAGCTTGGGTGATCGTGGGATGGGCAGCACAGATACGCAGTATTTT. It is translated as CASSLGDRGMGSTDTQYF. Based on the CDR3 plus reference TRBV5-1 and TRBJ2-3, the full variable domain is KAGVTQTPRYLIKTRGQQVTLSCSPISGHRSVSWYQQTPGQGLQFLFEYFSETQRNKGNFPGRFSGRQFSNSRSEMNVSTLELGDSALYLCASSLGDRGMGSTDTQYFGPGTRLTVL.

The V call is TRBV5-4, the J call TRBJ1-2; D is unresolved. Germline V gene sequence: CDR1 SGHNT, CDR2 YYREEE (reference sequence). V was shortened by 4 bases and J by 2 bases, with 6 bases between the two germline ends. This CDR3 is 12 amino acids long. In DNA, the CDR3 is TGTGCCAGCAGCCCGAGGAACTATGGCTACACCTTC. It encodes CASSPRNYGYTF.

The chain employs TRBV7-6 and TRBJ2-2; 8 bases are a match to TRBD1. The V gene's germline CDR1 is SGHVS and CDR2 FNYEAQ. The V segment lost 3 bases and the J segment 2 bases; nucleotides outside the gene matches: 5. The CDR3 loop spans 16 amino acids. As DNA, the CDR3 is TGTGCCAGCAGCTTGTACAGGGGGAGAAACACCGGGGAGCTGTTTTTT. Encoded protein: CASSLYRGRNTGELFF.

J is TRBJ2-3 and V is TRBV6-5, with D uncertain. Trimming left V 6 bases short and J 3 bases short, with 4 bases between. Germline V gene sequence: CDR1 MNHEY, CDR2 SVGAGI. The CDR3 is 11 amino acids. The CDR3 nucleotides read TGTGCCAGCAGACAGACAGATACGCAGTATTTT. Amino acid sequence: CASRQTDTQYF.

The rearrangement links TRBV5-6 to TRBJ2-1; TRBD2 might be the D (6 bases). The germline V gene has CDR1 SGHDT and CDR2 YYEEEE. V gave up 1 base and J gave up 6 bases, with 8 bases separating them. This CDR3 comprises 13 residues. The chain's CDR3 is CASSLREFNEQFF. The DNA for the CDR3 is TGTGCCAGCAGCTTGCGGGAGTTCAATGAGCAGTTCTTC.

This clone was counted only a few times. J is TRBJ1-2 and V is TRBV30; D unclear. Per germline, CDR1 GTSNPN and CDR2 SVGIG (reference sequence). Trimming took 4 bases from V and 8 from J, leaving 11 bases between them. This CDR3 region has 11 residues. CDR3: CAWNTPGGYTF. The DNA of the CDR3 is TGTGCCTGGAATACCCCGGGAGGCTACACCTTC.

J is TRBJ1-5 and V is TRBV19; no reliable D call. Germline V gene sequence: CDR1 LNHDA, CDR2 SQIVND (reference sequence). V was pared by 3 bases and J by 3 bases, with 15 bases between. The CDR3 loop spans 16 amino acids. CDR3 nucleotides: TGTGCCAGTAGTATCACTTCGAGTTCACTCAATCAGCCCCAGCATTTT. This encodes CASSITSSSLNQPQHF.

This chain connects TRBV11-3 to TRBJ2-5, with TRBD1 as a possible D gene (5 bases). The CDR3 length is 13 residues. The V gene's germline CDR1 is SGHNT and CDR2 YENEEA. V gave up 4 bases and J gave up 2 bases, with 8 bases separating them. In nucleotides, the CDR3 is TGTGCCAGCAGCTCGACAGAGCAAGAGACCCAGTACTTC. It is translated as CASSSTEQETQYF.

The chain combines TRBV5-5 with TRBJ2-3; 9 nucleotides match TRBD2. Per germline, CDR1 SGHKS and CDR2 YYEKEE (reference sequence). The junction had 10 bases not matched to a gene; V was cut back by 3 bases and J by 2 bases. The CDR3 loop spans 17 amino acids. This chain's CDR3 is CASSWSRLAEVTDTQYF. CDR3 in DNA: TGTGCCAGCAGCTGGTCGCGACTAGCGGAAGTCACAGATACGCAGTATTTT.